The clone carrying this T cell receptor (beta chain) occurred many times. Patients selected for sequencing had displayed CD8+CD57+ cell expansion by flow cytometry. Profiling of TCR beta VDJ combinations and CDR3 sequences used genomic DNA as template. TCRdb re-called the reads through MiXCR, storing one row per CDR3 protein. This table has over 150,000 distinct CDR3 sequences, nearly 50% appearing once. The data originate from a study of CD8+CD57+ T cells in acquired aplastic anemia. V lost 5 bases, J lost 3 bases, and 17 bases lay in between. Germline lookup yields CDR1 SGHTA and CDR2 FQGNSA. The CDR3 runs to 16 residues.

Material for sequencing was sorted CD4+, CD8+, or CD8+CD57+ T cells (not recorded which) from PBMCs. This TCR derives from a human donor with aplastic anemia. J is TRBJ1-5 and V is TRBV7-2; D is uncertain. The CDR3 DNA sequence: TGTGCCAGCAGCCGAAGATGGGCCGGAGCCAATCAGCCCCAGCATTTT. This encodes CASSRRWAGANQPQHF.